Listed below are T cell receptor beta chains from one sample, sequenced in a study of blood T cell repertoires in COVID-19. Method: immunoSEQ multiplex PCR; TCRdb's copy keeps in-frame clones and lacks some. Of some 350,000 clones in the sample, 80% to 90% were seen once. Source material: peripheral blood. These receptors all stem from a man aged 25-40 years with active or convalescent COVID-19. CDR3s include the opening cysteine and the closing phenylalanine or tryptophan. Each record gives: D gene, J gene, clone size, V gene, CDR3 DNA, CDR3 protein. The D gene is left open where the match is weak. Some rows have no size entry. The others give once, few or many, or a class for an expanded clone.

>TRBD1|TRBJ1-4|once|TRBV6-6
TGTGCCAGCACTGAACAGGGGCATGGTGAAAAACTGTTTTTT
CASTEQGHGEKLFF
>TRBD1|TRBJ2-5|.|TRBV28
TGTGCCAGCAGTTTCACGACAGGGTATCAGGGGGAGACCCAGTACTTC
CASSFTTGYQGETQYF
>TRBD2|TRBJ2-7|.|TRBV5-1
TGCGCCAGCAGCACCCGGGAGGTTCCACTGGACGAGCAGTACTTC
CASSTREVPLDEQYF
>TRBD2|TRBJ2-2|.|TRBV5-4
TGTGCCAGCAGCCCCGGGTTAGCGGGAGTTAACGGGGAGCTGTTTTTT
CASSPGLAGVNGELFF
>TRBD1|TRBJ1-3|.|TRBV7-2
TGTGCCAGCAGCCCGACAGGGAGGGGAAACACCATATATTTT
CASSPTGRGNTIYF
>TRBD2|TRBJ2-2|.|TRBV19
TGTGCCAGTAGTTGGGCTAGCGGGAGCGAGTACCCCGGGGAGCTGTTTTTT
CASSWASGSEYPGELFF
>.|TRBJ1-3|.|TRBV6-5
TGTGCCAGCAGTAGGGGAACCGCTGGAAACACCATATATTTT
CASSRGTAGNTIYF
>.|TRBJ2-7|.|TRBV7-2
TGTGCCAGCAGCTTAGCGTACACCTCCTACGAGCAGTACTTC
CASSLAYTSYEQYF
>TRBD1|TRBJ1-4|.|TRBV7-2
TGTGCCAGCAGCCCCCATAGGGGGCATGAAAAACTGTTTTTT
CASSPHRGHEKLFF
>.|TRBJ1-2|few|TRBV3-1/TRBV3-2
TGTGCCAGCAGTAACCGATCGGACAGAGACTATGGCTACACCTTC
CASSNRSDRDYGYTF
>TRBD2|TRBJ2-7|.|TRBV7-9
TGTGCCAGCAGCCCGCGACTAGCCCCAGCCTACGAGCAGTACTTC
CASSPRLAPAYEQYF
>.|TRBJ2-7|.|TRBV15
TGTGCCACCAGTCTCGGCAGGGCGGACGACGAGCAGTACTTC
CATSLGRADDEQYF
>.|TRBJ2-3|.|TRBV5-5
TGTGCCAGCAGACGGCAGGGTGGCCCTCGGGATACGCAGTATTTT
CASRRQGGPRDTQYF